The 20 T cell receptor beta chains reported below all come from one sample, sequenced in a study of T cell responses to AZD1222 COVID-19 vaccine (dated by TCRdb to the early 2020s). In the paper's terms, the time point label means: baseline before first vaccination. The library came from the immunoSEQ multiplex PCR assay. The immuneACCESS repertoire file appears here via TCRdb, limited to in-frame rearrangements. These files lack a portion of the clones; in checked studies, under half of the deficit traces to unresolved V genes, and the cause of the others is not known. This sample gives approximately 140,000 clones in total; around nine tenths of them show up just once. Approximately 5.7% of the sample belongs to the ten largest clones. Here the sequenced sample was peripheral blood, taken on day 0 of AZD1222 vaccination. The receptors stem from an adult in good health.

V gene TRBV4-3 combines with J gene TRBJ2-2; 8 positions agree with TRBD1. The CDR3 spans 16 residues. Germline values: CDR1 LGHNA, CDR2 YSLEER. Trimming at V came to 3 bases and at J to 1 base, leaving 4 bases not matched to a gene. The CDR3: CASSHSGTGNTGELFF. DNA for the CDR3: TGCGCCAGCAGCCATTCCGGGACAGGGAACACCGGGGAGCTGTTTTTT.

The chain links TRBV6-5 to TRBJ1-2; D uncertain. CDR3 length: 11 amino acids. The germline V gene has CDR1 MNHEY and CDR2 SVGAGI. Between the trimmed V and J ends, which lost 7 bases and 2 bases, there was a span of 5 bases. This CDR3 reads CASTLNYGYTF. In DNA, the CDR3 is TGTGCCAGCACCCTAAACTATGGCTACACCTTC.

This clone has ten or more counts. The chain links TRBV6-5 to TRBJ2-5; 8 bases map to TRBD1. CDR1 MNHEY and CDR2 SVGAGI come from the germline V gene. The CDR3 extends over 14 amino acids. Trimming took 8 bases from V and 1 from J; bases not matched to a gene: 6. In DNA, the CDR3 is TGTGCCAGCCGGGACAGGTTTGCCCAAGAGACCCAGTACTTC. Protein: CASRDRFAQETQYF.

The chain links TRBV28 to TRBJ2-4, with a possible D match to TRBD1 (6 bases). The CDR3 totals 16 residues. From germline, CDR1 is MDHEN and CDR2 SYDVKM. The V and J ends lost 1 base and 1 base respectively, with 11 bases between them. CDR3 bases: TGTGCCAGCAGTTTATTGCAGGGGTCCGCCAAAAACATTCAGTACTTC. Translated, it gives CASSLLQGSAKNIQYF.

J is TRBJ1-3 and V is TRBV7-9; no reliable D call. The CDR3 spans 13 residues. Germline CDR1 is SEHNR and CDR2 is FQNEAQ (reference sequence). V lost 5 bases, J lost 8 bases, and 13 bases lay in between. CDR3 loop: CASSIRMLDTIYF. CDR3 nucleotide sequence: TGTGCCAGCAGCATCCGAATGCTGGACACCATATATTTT.

CDR3 nucleotides: TGTGCCAGTAGTCTTAACCTCCCGGTTGCTACGCAGTATTTT. This sequence encodes CASSLNLPVATQYF. This sequence joins TRBV19 and TRBJ2-3, with D unresolved. The CDR3 sequence is 14 residues long. Trimming took 5 bases from V and 8 from J, leaving 17 bases between them. CDR1 and CDR2 from the germline V gene are LNHDA and SQIVND (reference sequence).

This clone was seen once. The J gene is TRBJ1-2, the V gene TRBV3-1 (or the pseudogene TRBV3-2); tentatively, D is TRBD1 (5 bases). The CDR3 has 13 amino acids. V lost 0 bases and J 8 bases, leaving 10 bases between the germline ends. The germline gives CDR1 LGHDT, CDR2 YNNKEL (reference sequence). The CDR3 is CASSQERQLGYTF. The CDR3 DNA reads TGTGCCAGCAGCCAAGAACGACAGCTGGGCTACACCTTC.

V usage is TRBV10-1 and J usage is TRBJ1-2; D gene ambiguous. This CDR3 contains 14 residues. The V end was cut by 8 bases, the J end by 5 bases, with 18 bases between. CDR1 WNHNN and CDR2 SYGVQD come from the germline V gene (reference sequence). CDR3 sequence (DNA): TGCGCCAGCCCCAAGGAAGGAGCCCTTTATGGCTACACCTTC. This sequence encodes CASPKEGALYGYTF.

This chain connects TRBV5-1 to TRBJ2-2, with TRBD1 matching 11 bases. The CDR3 consists of 17 residues. The germline V gene encodes CDR1 SGHRS and CDR2 YFSETQ. J was trimmed by 0 bases and V by 4 bases; bases with no gene match: 5. The CDR3: CASSDGTGGTNTGELFF. The CDR3 DNA sequence: TGCGCCAGCAGCGATGGGACAGGGGGTACGAACACCGGGGAGCTGTTTTTT. Full variable domain (rest looked up from reference TRBV5-1 and TRBJ2-2): KAGVTQTPRYLIKTRGQQVTLSCSPISGHRSVSWYQQTPGQGLQFLFEYFSETQRNKGNFPGRFSGRQFSNSRSEMNVSTLELGDSALYLCASSDGTGGTNTGELFFGEGSRLTVL.

The chain uses TRBV30 and TRBJ2-7; perhaps TRBD2 as D (5 bases). From germline, CDR1 is GTSNPN and CDR2 SVGIG (reference sequence). This CDR3 region has 12 residues. The V and J ends lost 4 bases and 5 bases respectively, with 12 bases between them. This chain's CDR3 is CAWISLANEQYF. CDR3 DNA sequence: TGTGCCTGGATCAGCCTAGCAAACGAGCAGTACTTC. The whole variable domain, filled in from reference TRBV30 and TRBJ2-7, reads SQTIHQWPATLVQPVGSPLSLECTVEGTSNPNLYWYRQAAGRGLQLLFYSVGIGQISSEVPQNLSASRPQDRQFILSSKKLLLSDSGFYLCAWISLANEQYFGPGTRLTVT.

The chain joins TRBV9 to TRBJ2-3; D possibly matches TRBD1 or TRBD2 (7 bases each). This CDR3 contains 18 residues. Deletions cut 4 bases from V and 2 bases from J, with 23 bases between. Germline V lookup: CDR1 SGDLS, CDR2 YYNGEE. CDR3 sequence reads: CASSPRGGALTNTDTQYF. The CDR3 DNA reads TGTGCCAGCAGCCCCAGGGGGGGCGCCCTCACCAACACAGATACGCAGTATTTT. Filled out from reference TRBV9 and TRBJ2-3, the complete variable domain reads DSGVTQTPKHLITATGQRVTLRCSPRSGDLSVYWYQQSLDQGLQFLIQYYNGEERAKGNILERFSAQQFPDLHSELNLSSLELGDSALYFCASSPRGGALTNTDTQYFGPGTRLTVL.

The genes are TRBV19 and TRBJ2-1; D not resolved. V shed 1 base and J shed 4 bases, with 8 bases lying between them. The germline gives CDR1 LNHDA, CDR2 SQIVND (reference sequence). This CDR3 spans 14 amino acids. CDR3 in DNA: TGTGCCAGTAGTATAGCCTTGGGGTACAATGAGCAGTTCTTC. Translation gives CASSIALGYNEQFF.

The chain links TRBV19 to TRBJ2-1; D is perhaps TRBD2 (6 bases). The CDR3 extends over 15 amino acids. Germline CDR1 and CDR2: LNHDA and SQIVND (reference sequence). V was clipped by 3 bases and J by 2 bases, with 11 bases between them. CDR3 protein: CASSISGSTYNEQFF. CDR3 nucleotide sequence: TGTGCCAGTAGTATCTCCGGGAGCACCTACAATGAGCAGTTCTTC. Variable domain in full (rest from reference TRBV19 and TRBJ2-1): DGGITQSPKYLFRKEGQNVTLSCEQNLNHDAMYWYRQDPGQGLRLIYYSQIVNDFQKGDIAEGYSVSREKKESFPLTVTSAQKNPTAFYLCASSISGSTYNEQFFGPGTRLTVL.

Of note for this clone: Other DNA variants within this sample encode the same CDR3. The CDR3 DNA reads as TGTGCCAGCAGAAGGGGGCAGGGCACCGGGGAGCTGTTTTTT. Amino acid sequence: CASRRGQGTGELFF. The V call is TRBV7-3, the J call TRBJ2-2, with 7 bases lining up with TRBD1. J lost 4 bases, V lost 6 bases, and 5 bases had no gene match. The CDR3 covers 14 residues. The germline gives CDR1 SGHTA, CDR2 FQGTGA.

This clone showed up just once. The chain carries TRBV6-5 and TRBJ1-2, with TRBD1 matching 10 bases. V shed 6 bases and J 4 bases; nucleotides not matched to a gene: 8. The CDR3 contains 15 residues. Per the germline V gene, CDR1 is MNHEY and CDR2 is SVGAGI. CDR3: CASRRETGGSYGYTF. For the CDR3, the DNA is TGTGCCAGCAGGCGGGAGACAGGGGGCAGCTATGGCTACACCTTC.

The V and J genes are TRBV2 and TRBJ1-2; possible D gene TRBD1, 5 bases. Trimming removed 5 bases from V and 1 base from J, with 11 bases in between. CDR1 SNHLY and CDR2 FYNNEI come from the germline V gene. This CDR3 comprises 14 residues. The CDR3 protein is CASSFGGNNYGYTF. CDR3 bases: TGTGCCAGCAGTTTCGGGGGGAATAACTATGGCTACACCTTC.

The chain recombines TRBV30 with TRBJ1-3; D uncertain. The ends were cut back, 5 bases at V and 0 bases at J, with 11 bases in the middle. Germline CDR1 is GTSNPN and CDR2 is SVGIG (reference sequence). The CDR3 is made up of 14 amino acids. CDR3: CAWGPGDSGNTIYF. CDR3 DNA: TGTGCCTGGGGGCCAGGAGACTCTGGAAACACCATATATTTT. The entire variable domain, with the rest obtained from reference TRBV30 and TRBJ1-3, is as follows: SQTIHQWPATLVQPVGSPLSLECTVEGTSNPNLYWYRQAAGRGLQLLFYSVGIGQISSEVPQNLSASRPQDRQFILSSKKLLLSDSGFYLCAWGPGDSGNTIYFGEGSWLTVV.

There are a few counts of this clone. The chain employs TRBV9 and TRBJ1-2; D is ambiguous. This CDR3 comprises 15 residues. Trimming cost V 0 bases and J 6 bases, with 15 bases left between them. The germline gives CDR1 SGDLS, CDR2 YYNGEE. DNA of the CDR3: TGTGCCAGCAGCGTAGGTTCGGGTCCCGGCGATGGCTACACCTTC. This translates into CASSVGSGPGDGYTF.

V is TRBV29-1 and J is TRBJ1-2; D gene ambiguous. V lost 4 bases, J lost 4 bases, and 10 bases lay in between. Germline V lookup: CDR1 SQVTM, CDR2 ANQGSEA. CDR3 length equals 12 residues. Here the CDR3 DNA reads TGCAGCGTTGTGACGGCGTTCTATGGCTACACCTTC. Its translation is CSVVTAFYGYTF.

The chain is built from TRBV5-1 and TRBJ2-1, with 9 bases aligning to TRBD1. V lost 4 bases and J lost 2; bases outside the gene matches: 16. The CDR3 spans 19 residues. Germline V gives CDR1 SGHRS, CDR2 YFSETQ. CDR3 sequence reads: CASSGGTGKTTRPYNEQFF. CDR3 DNA sequence: TGCGCCAGCAGCGGCGGGACAGGGAAGACGACTAGGCCCTACAATGAGCAGTTCTTC.